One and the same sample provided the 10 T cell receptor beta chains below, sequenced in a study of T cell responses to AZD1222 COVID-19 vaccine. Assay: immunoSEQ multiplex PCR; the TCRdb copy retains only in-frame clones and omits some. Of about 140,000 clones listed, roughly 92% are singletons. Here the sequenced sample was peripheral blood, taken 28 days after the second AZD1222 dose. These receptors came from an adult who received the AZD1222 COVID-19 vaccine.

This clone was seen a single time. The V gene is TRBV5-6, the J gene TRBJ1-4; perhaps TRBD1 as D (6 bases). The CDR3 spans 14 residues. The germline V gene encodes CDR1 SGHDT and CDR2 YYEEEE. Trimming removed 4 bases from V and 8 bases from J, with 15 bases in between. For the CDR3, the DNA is TGTGCCAGCAGCCCCTGGGGGGCAGGGGAAAAACTGTTTTTT. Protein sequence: CASSPWGAGEKLFF.

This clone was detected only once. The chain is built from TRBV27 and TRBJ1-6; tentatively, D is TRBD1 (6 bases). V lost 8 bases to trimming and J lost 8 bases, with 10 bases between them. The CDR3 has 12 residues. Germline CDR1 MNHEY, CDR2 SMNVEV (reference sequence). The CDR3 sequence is CASGQGYSPLHF. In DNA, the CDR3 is TGTGCCAGCGGCCAGGGGTATTCACCCCTCCACTTT.

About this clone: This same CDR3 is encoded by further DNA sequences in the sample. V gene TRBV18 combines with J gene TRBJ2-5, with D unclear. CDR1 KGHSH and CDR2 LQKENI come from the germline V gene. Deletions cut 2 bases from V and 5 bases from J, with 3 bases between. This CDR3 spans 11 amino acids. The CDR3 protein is CASSPEETQYF. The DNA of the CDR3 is TGTGCCAGCTCACCAGAGGAGACCCAGTACTTC.

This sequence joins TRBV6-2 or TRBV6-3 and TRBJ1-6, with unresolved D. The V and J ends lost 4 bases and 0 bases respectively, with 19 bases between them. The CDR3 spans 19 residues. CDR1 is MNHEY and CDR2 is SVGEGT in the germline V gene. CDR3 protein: CASSSTTTHSSSYNSPLHF. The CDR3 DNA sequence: TGTGCCAGCAGTTCGACTACGACGCACTCCAGCTCCTATAATTCACCCCTCCACTTT.

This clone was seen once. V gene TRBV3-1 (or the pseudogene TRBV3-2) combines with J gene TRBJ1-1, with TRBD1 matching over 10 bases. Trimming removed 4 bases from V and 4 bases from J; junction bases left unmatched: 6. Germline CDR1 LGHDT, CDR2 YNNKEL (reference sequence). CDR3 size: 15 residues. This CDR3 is CASSPADRGTTEAFF. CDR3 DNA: TGTGCCAGCAGCCCTGCGGACAGGGGGACCACTGAAGCTTTCTTT.

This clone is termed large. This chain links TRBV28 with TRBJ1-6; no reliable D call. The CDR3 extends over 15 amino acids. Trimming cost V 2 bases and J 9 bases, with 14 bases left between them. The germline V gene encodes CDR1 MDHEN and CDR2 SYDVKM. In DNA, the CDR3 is TGTGCCAGCAGTTTAAGCGGACTCGGAGCTTCACCCCTCCACTTT. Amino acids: CASSLSGLGASPLHF.

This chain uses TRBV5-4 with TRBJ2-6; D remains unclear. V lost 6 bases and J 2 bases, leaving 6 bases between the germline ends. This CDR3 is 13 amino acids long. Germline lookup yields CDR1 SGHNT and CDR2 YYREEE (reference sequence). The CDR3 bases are TGTGCCAGCACCCTGGCTGGGGCCAACGTCCTGACTTTC. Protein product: CASTLAGANVLTF. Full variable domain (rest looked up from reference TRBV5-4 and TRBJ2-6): ETGVTQSPTHLIKTRGQQVTLRCSSQSGHNTVSWYQQALGQGPQFIFQYYREEENGRGNFPPRFSGLQFPNYSSELNVNALELDDSALYLCASTLAGANVLTFGAGSRLTVL.

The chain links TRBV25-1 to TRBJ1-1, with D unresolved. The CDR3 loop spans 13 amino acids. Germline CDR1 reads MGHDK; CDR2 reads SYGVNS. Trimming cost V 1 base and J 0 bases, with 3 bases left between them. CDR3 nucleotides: TGTGCCAGCAGTGAATTACTGAACACTGAAGCTTTCTTT. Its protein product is CASSELLNTEAFF.

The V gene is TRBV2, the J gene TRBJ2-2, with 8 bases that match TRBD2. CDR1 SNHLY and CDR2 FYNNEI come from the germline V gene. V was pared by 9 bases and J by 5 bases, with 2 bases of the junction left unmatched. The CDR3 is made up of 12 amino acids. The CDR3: CASQRETGELFF. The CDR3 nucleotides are TGTGCCAGTCAGCGGGAGACCGGGGAGCTGTTTTTT.

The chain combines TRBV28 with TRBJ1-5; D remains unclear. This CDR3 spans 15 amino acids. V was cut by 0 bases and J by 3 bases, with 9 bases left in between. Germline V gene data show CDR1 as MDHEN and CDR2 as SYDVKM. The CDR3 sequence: CASSLWAANNQPQHF. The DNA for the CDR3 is TGTGCCAGCAGTTTATGGGCAGCTAACAATCAGCCCCAGCATTTT.